This T cell receptor (beta chain) comes out of a study of cytomegalovirus exposure and HLA in healthy donors. The table came from immunoSEQ multiplex PCR; TCRdb's copy has only in-frame clones and leaves some out. The sample lists some 98,000 clones, about 90% seen once, with approximately 6.3% in the top ten. General study points: Cytomegalovirus-associated status was assigned to 150 or so TCR beta chains.

About this clone itself: Its antigen is not known.

The CDR3 runs 17 residues. Germline CDR1 and CDR2: SGHRS and YFSETQ. V was pared by 4 bases and J by 4 bases, with 22 bases between. Sample: PBMCs. V gene TRBV5-1 combines with J gene TRBJ2-3, with a tentative D call TRBD2 (6 bases). This clonotype was sampled from a man aged 18 to 30 in good health and CMV-seropositive. The CDR3 loop is CASSLGGGRNVADTQYF. CDR3 sequence (DNA): TGCGCCAGCAGCCTAGGTGGAGGGAGGAACGTGGCAGATACGCAGTATTTT.